These T cell receptor beta chains were read from a single sample in a study of CD8+CD57+ T cells in acquired aplastic anemia. TCRdb itself ran the reads through MiXCR, one entry per CDR3 protein. The sample holds roughly 80,000 distinct CDR3 sequences, 60% to 75% seen once. Material for sequencing was sorted CD4+, CD8+, or CD8+CD57+ T cells (not recorded which) from PBMCs. These receptors all come from a human donor with aplastic anemia. CDR3s include the opening cysteine and the closing phenylalanine or tryptophan. The order of the fields is J gene, clone size, D gene, V gene, CDR3 protein, CDR3 DNA. A D gene is named only where the DNA matches it firmly. Clone size is stated in some rows and not others, as once, few, many or a class when expanded.

>TRBJ1-6|.|.|TRBV2
CASRVDNTNNSPLHF
TGTGCCAGCAGAGTTGACAACACGAATAATTCACCCCTCCACTTT
>TRBJ1-5|.|TRBD1|TRBV19
CASSDGSGGRQPQHF
TGTGCCAGTAGTGATGGCTCAGGGGGCCGTCAGCCCCAGCATTTT
>TRBJ1-2|.|.|TRBV2
CASRLGAIYGYTF
TGTGCCAGCAGACTAGGGGCCATATATGGCTACACCTTC
>TRBJ1-5|.|.|TRBV19
CASSIVGGSQPQHF
TGTGCCAGTAGTATAGTAGGGGGGTCTCAGCCCCAGCATTTT
>TRBJ2-1|.|.|TRBV5-6
CASSGSVTYNEQFF
TGTGCCAGCAGCGGATCAGTGACCTACAATGAGCAGTTCTTC
>TRBJ2-7|.|TRBD1|TRBV14
CASSQRGQLYEQYF
TGTGCCAGCAGCCAAAGGGGACAGCTTTACGAGCAGTACTTC
>TRBJ2-3|.|.|TRBV24-1
CANKDGSDTQYF
TGTGCCAATAAGGACGGTTCCGATACGCAGTATTTT
>TRBJ2-7|.|.|TRBV19
CASRGVGTYEQYF
TGTGCCAGCAGGGGGGTGGGTACCTACGAGCAGTACTTC
>TRBJ2-7|.|.|TRBV7-2
CASSLATSYEQYF
TGTGCCAGCAGCTTAGCGACTAGTTACGAGCAGTACTTC
>TRBJ2-7|.|.|TRBV7-3
CASSDGRVQYF
TGTGCCAGCAGCGACGGGCGGGTCCAGTACTTC
>TRBJ1-1|.|.|TRBV19
CASSIGWTEAFF
TGTGCCAGTAGTATAGGGTGGACTGAAGCTTTCTTT
>TRBJ2-3|.|.|TRBV11-3
CASSLVGITDTQYF
TGTGCCAGCAGCTTAGTAGGCATTACAGATACGCAGTATTTT
>TRBJ2-5|.|.|TRBV24-1
CATSDWTEGETQYF
TGTGCCACCAGTGATTGGACAGAGGGGGAGACCCAGTACTTC
>TRBJ2-7|.|.|TRBV20-1
CSARSGLTSYEQYF
TGCAGTGCTAGAAGTGGGCTCACCTCCTACGAGCAGTACTTC
>TRBJ2-5|.|.|TRBV7-9
CASSAGGTQYF
TGTGCCAGCAGCGCCGGGGGGACCCAGTACTTC
>TRBJ1-1|.|.|TRBV25-1
CASSEQVGTEAFF
TGTGCCAGCAGCGAACAGGTCGGCACTGAAGCTTTCTTT
>TRBJ2-7|few|.|TRBV30
CAWSPPEGRDEQYF
TGTGCCTGGAGTCCGCCGGAGGGCCGCGACGAGCAGTACTTC
>TRBJ2-7|few|.|TRBV15
CATSKTPGHYYEQYF
TGTGCCACCAGCAAAACCCCGGGACACTACTACGAGCAGTACTTC
>TRBJ1-1|.|TRBD1|TRBV19
CASRTYRGRNTEAFF
TGTGCCAGTAGAACCTACAGGGGCAGGAACACTGAAGCTTTCTTT
>TRBJ2-5|.|.|TRBV5-4
CASSLQSETQYF
TGTGCCAGCAGCTTACAGTCAGAGACCCAGTACTTC
>TRBJ1-1|.|.|TRBV14
CASSQEGTESATEAFF
TGTGCCAGCAGCCAAGAAGGGACCGAATCGGCCACTGAAGCTTTCTTT
>TRBJ2-7|few|.|TRBV11-1
CASSSLALPYEQYF
TGTGCCAGCAGCTCCCTAGCGCTCCCCTACGAGCAGTACTTC
>TRBJ1-4|.|.|TRBV2
CASSTAKRREMFF
TGTGCCAGCAGTACTGCTAAGAGACGCGAGATGTTTTTT
>TRBJ1-2|many|.|TRBV19
CATNPPQRGHGYTF
TGTGCCACCAATCCCCCCCAACGGGGACATGGCTACACCTTC
>TRBJ2-7|.|TRBD1|TRBV10-3
CAITTPTGGTHEQYF
TGTGCCATCACCACCCCGACAGGGGGTACCCACGAGCAGTACTTC
>TRBJ2-7|.|.|TRBV2
CASRVQGSEQYF
TGTGCCAGCAGGGTACAGGGTTCCGAGCAGTACTTC
>TRBJ2-7|.|.|TRBV19
CASSNTPSQSGDRQYF
TGTGCCAGTAGTAACACACCTAGCCAGTCGGGGGATCGGCAGTACTTC
>TRBJ1-4|.|.|TRBV2
CASGGNKLFF
TGTGCCAGCGGGGGGAACAAACTGTTTTTC
>TRBJ2-5|.|.|TRBV29-1
CSVRPAQETQYF
TGCAGCGTTCGTCCAGCTCAAGAGACCCAGTACTTC
>TRBJ2-2|.|TRBD1|TRBV4-3
CASSQDGDRAATGELFF
TGCGCCAGCAGCCAAGATGGGGACAGGGCGGCCACCGGGGAGCTGTTTTTT
>TRBJ1-1|.|.|TRBV18
CASSPLEYGTEAFF
TGTGCCAGCTCACCACTGGAGTACGGAACAGAAGCTTTCTTT
>TRBJ1-5|.|.|TRBV20-1
CSAGHNSNQPQHF
TGCAGTGCTGGACATAATAGCAATCAGCCCCAGCATTTT
>TRBJ2-5|.|TRBD2|TRBV7-9
CASSSEREVVETQYF
TGTGCCAGCAGCTCAGAGCGGGAAGTGGTAGAGACCCAGTACTTC
>TRBJ1-2|.|.|TRBV20-1
CSVQDDYGYTF
TGCAGTGTACAGGATGACTATGGCTACACCTTC
>TRBJ1-5|.|.|TRBV7-2
CASSQDLHRRADQPQHF
TGTGCCAGCAGCCAAGACTTACACCGCAGGGCTGATCAACCCCAGCATTTT
>TRBJ2-1|.|TRBD1|TRBV10-3
CAIRREGDRVFDEQFF
TGTGCCATCAGACGGGAAGGCGACAGGGTGTTTGATGAGCAGTTCTTC
>TRBJ1-5|.|.|TRBV20-1
CSATISNQPQHF
TGCAGTGCTACAATAAGCAATCAGCCCCAGCATTTT
>TRBJ2-5|.|TRBD1|TRBV20-1
CSAKPGQGQLATQYF
TGCAGTGCTAAACCGGGCCAGGGACAGCTCGCGACCCAGTACTTC
>TRBJ1-1|.|TRBD1|TRBV29-1
CSVIDREYGGTEAFF
TGCAGCGTTATCGACAGGGAGTATGGGGGCACTGAAGCTTTCTTT
>TRBJ2-3|.|.|TRBV24-1
CATSPRSGDTQYF
TGTGCCACCAGCCCGCGGTCGGGAGATACGCAGTATTTT
>TRBJ1-2|few|.|TRBV7-9
CASSLQGNGYTF
TGTGCCAGCAGTTTACAGGGAAATGGCTACACCTTC
>TRBJ2-3|.|.|TRBV7-2
CASSSTTSTDTQYF
TGTGCCAGCAGCTCGACAACTAGCACAGATACGCAGTATTTT
>TRBJ1-1|.|.|TRBV15
CATSIWALMNTEAFF
TGTGCCACCAGCATTTGGGCCCTTATGAACACTGAAGCTTTCTTT
>TRBJ1-6|.|.|TRBV9
CASSPTVNSPLHF
TGTGCCAGCAGCCCAACAGTGAATTCACCCCTCCACTTT
>TRBJ2-1|many|.|TRBV9
CASSVGGTLYNEQFF
TGTGCCAGCAGCGTAGGGGGAACCCTCTACAATGAGCAGTTCTTC
>TRBJ1-1|.|TRBD1|TRBV15
CATSRVIGGAAEAFF
TGTGCCACCAGCAGAGTTATAGGGGGCGCGGCTGAAGCTTTCTTT
>TRBJ2-3|.|TRBD2|TRBV12-3/TRBV12-4
CASSLGTSMDTQYF
TGTGCCAGCAGCCTAGGGACTAGCATGGATACGCAGTATTTT
>TRBJ1-1|.|TRBD1|TRBV5-1
CASTPGGPNTEAFF
TGCGCCAGCACTCCAGGGGGCCCGAACACTGAAGCTTTCTTT
>TRBJ1-2|many|.|TRBV6-1
CAAGENYGYTF
TGTGCCGCGGGGGAGAACTATGGCTACACCTTC
>TRBJ2-7|.|.|TRBV20-1
CSARDQVAPEQYF
TGCAGTGCTAGAGATCAGGTAGCCCCCGAGCAGTACTTC
>TRBJ2-3|.|.|TRBV20-1
CSASSGPDTQYF
TGCAGTGCTAGCTCTGGCCCAGATACGCAGTATTTT
>TRBJ1-2|.|.|TRBV4-3
CASSQDPQLDYGYTF
TGCGCCAGCAGCCAAGACCCTCAGCTAGACTATGGCTACACCTTC
>TRBJ2-7|.|.|TRBV5-1
CASSLGLASYEQYF
TGCGCCAGCAGCTTGGGCCTAGCGAGTTACGAGCAGTACTTC
>TRBJ2-7|many|.|TRBV12-3/TRBV12-4
CASSSIGTGNYEQYF
TGTGCCAGCAGTTCTATAGGGACCGGTAACTACGAGCAGTACTTC
>TRBJ2-7|many|.|TRBV7-9
CASSSGLTYEQYF
TGTGCCAGCAGCTCGGGACTGACCTACGAGCAGTACTTC
>TRBJ1-2|.|TRBD1|TRBV2
CARGSGGAQNYGYTF
TGTGCCAGGGGGTCAGGGGGCGCGCAAAACTATGGCTACACCTTC
>TRBJ2-7|once|TRBD2|TRBV15
CATRSTSGSYEQYF
TGTGCCACCAGATCGACTAGCGGATCCTACGAGCAGTACTTC